Sequencing of this TCR beta chain was carried out in a study of CXCR3-negative and CXCR3-positive naive CD8 T cells. The CDR3 covers 15 residues. UMI labels and 5' RACE were used to prepare the TRB cDNA libraries. TCRdb reprocessed the 5' RACE reads and keeps a single row for each CDR3 protein, giving no DNA. Here the sample table reports 56,000 or so distinct CDR3 sequences. Using triplicate sorts, a few hundred thousand cells were collected each time from every CD8+ T cell subset. The J gene is TRBJ2-1, the V gene TRBV12-3 or TRBV12-4. The TCR sequence derives from a human donor in good health. Some clones in this sample may be carry-over from other donors' samples. Sequenced: memory CD8+ T cells from blood. The CDR3: CASSTSDKAYNEQFF.